This T cell receptor (beta chain) is from a study of blood T cell repertoires in COVID-19. The CDR3 is made up of 12 amino acids. Germline CDR1 is LNHDA and CDR2 is SQIVND (reference sequence). Trimming shortened V by 8 bases and J by 0 bases, and 6 bases separated the two germline ends. On this clone: This CDR3 is also generated by other DNA sequences in the sample.

Here immunoSEQ multiplex PCR was the method, and the copy in TCRdb shows in-frame clones only, minus some. The table shows 250,000 to 300,000 clones, with 80% to 90% occurring only once. Sequences were obtained from PBMCs or T cells enriched from blood (not recorded which). J is TRBJ2-3 and V is TRBV19; D uncertain. This receptor was obtained from a man younger than 35 who had recovered from COVID-19. The CDR3: CASGGSTDTQYF. The CDR3 DNA reads TGTGCCAGTGGCGGAAGCACAGATACGCAGTATTTT.